Listed below are T cell receptor beta chains from one sample, sequenced in a study of blood T cells in healthy people across ages. TCRdb re-called the 5' RACE reads through MiXCR, storing one row per CDR3 protein. The table has under 800,000 distinct CDR3 sequences, around 46% seen once. What was sequenced was blood. All receptors come from a woman aged 55-69 years in good health. The CDR3 runs from the conserved cysteine through the conserved F or W. A D gene is named only where the DNA matches it firmly. Not all rows give a size; the values are once, few, many and, for expanded clones, a class.

d_gene | abundance | j_gene | v_gene | CDR3aa | CDR3nt
- | - | TRBJ2-7 | TRBV18 | CASSPLGLGEQYF | TGTGCCAGCTCACCACTGGGCCTTGGCGAGCAGTACTTC
TRBD2 | - | TRBJ2-7 | TRBV2 | CASSESSGGLSEQYF | TGTGCCAGCAGTGAATCTAGCGGGGGGTTGAGCGAGCAGTACTTC
- | once | TRBJ2-4 | TRBV20-1 | CSAPALAKNIQYF | TGCAGTGCTCCAGCTCTAGCCAAAAACATTCAGTACTTC
- | - | TRBJ1-4 | TRBV29-1 | CSVEGQGQIANEKLFF | TGCAGCGTTGAAGGGCAAGGGCAGATAGCTAATGAAAAACTGTTTTTT
- | - | TRBJ1-1 | TRBV20-1 | CSTSGNPNTEAFF | TGCAGTACTTCAGGGAACCCGAACACTGAAGCTTTCTTT
- | - | TRBJ2-2 | TRBV6-5 | CASSEGLSGELFF | TGTGCCAGCAGTGAAGGGTTGTCCGGGGAGCTGTTTTTT
TRBD1 | - | TRBJ1-1 | TRBV20-1 | CSAFRTGGNANTEAFF | TGCAGTGCTTTTCGGACAGGGGGTAACGCGAACACTGAAGCTTTCTTT
- | - | TRBJ2-1 | TRBV18 | CASSDTGTENEQFF | TGTGCCAGCTCAGACACCGGGACGGAGAATGAGCAGTTCTTC
- | - | TRBJ2-7 | TRBV28 | CATKQGLGSYEQYF | TGTGCGACAAAACAGGGACTCGGTTCTTACGAGCAGTACTTC
TRBD1 | - | TRBJ2-7 | TRBV10-3 | CAISDRTGGNYEQYF | TGTGCCATCAGTGACCGGACAGGGGGTAACTACGAGCAGTACTTC
- | - | TRBJ1-2 | TRBV18 | CASSPGWENYGYTF | TGTGCCAGCTCACCGGGGTGGGAGAACTATGGCTACACCTTC
- | few | TRBJ2-4 | TRBV29-1 | CSARDRTEGEYF | TGCAGCGCTCGGGACAGAACGGAGGGAGAGTACTTC
- | - | TRBJ2-5 | TRBV3-1 | CASSSRQGSGETQYF | TGTGCCAGCAGCTCGCGACAGGGTAGCGGAGAGACCCAGTACTTC
- | once | TRBJ2-1 | TRBV7-9 | CASSLAPQNEQFF | TGTGCCAGCAGCTTAGCACCTCAAAATGAGCAGTTCTTC
TRBD2 | - | TRBJ2-6 | TRBV7-3 | CASSLTSGALSGANVLTF | TGTGCCAGCAGCTTGACTAGCGGGGCTCTATCTGGGGCCAACGTCCTGACTTTC
- | - | TRBJ1-2 | TRBV7-2 | CASSAYTDYGYTF | TGTGCCAGCAGCGCATACACGGATTATGGCTACACCTTC
TRBD2 | - | TRBJ2-7 | TRBV12-3/TRBV12-4 | CASSAGTGGWYEQYF | TGTGCCAGCAGTGCCGGTACGGGAGGTTGGTACGAGCAGTACTTC
- | few | TRBJ2-5 | TRBV12-3/TRBV12-4 | CASPAVEGPYQETQYF | TGTGCCAGCCCGGCGGTGGAGGGACCTTACCAAGAGACCCAGTACTTC
TRBD2 | few | TRBJ2-7 | TRBV6-2/TRBV6-3 | CASSIGWPGLAENSYEQYF | TGTGCCAGCAGCATAGGGTGGCCGGGACTAGCGGAAAACTCCTACGAGCAGTACTTC
- | - | TRBJ2-3 | TRBV4-1 | CASSQDTSSDPVAQYF | TGCGCCAGCAGCCAAGATACTAGCAGTGATCCCGTTGCGCAGTATTTT
TRBD2 | few | TRBJ2-3 | TRBV3-1 | CASSLRTSGRVSLDTQYF | TGTGCCAGCAGCCTCAGGACTAGCGGGAGGGTTTCTTTAGATACGCAGTATTTT
- | - | TRBJ2-3 | TRBV7-2 | CASSLGRPAGSRDTQYF | TGTGCCAGCAGCTTAGGACGGCCAGCGGGTAGCAGGGATACGCAGTATTTT
TRBD2 | few | TRBJ2-1 | TRBV12-3/TRBV12-4 | CASSLGTSIKFF | TGTGCCAGCAGTTTAGGGACTAGCATTAAGTTCTTC
TRBD2 | - | TRBJ2-3 | TRBV28 | CASSSPSGPSTETQYF | TGTGCCAGCAGTTCGCCTAGCGGACCTAGCACAGAGACGCAGTATTTT
TRBD2 | few | TRBJ2-5 | TRBV7-9 | CASTPAGTETQYF | TGTGCCAGCACCCCAGCGGGAACGGAGACCCAGTACTTC
- | - | TRBJ2-5 | TRBV2 | CASIQETQYF | TGTGCCAGCATACAGGAGACCCAGTACTTC
- | - | TRBJ2-7 | TRBV9 | CAGAGPKVHYEQYF | TGTGCCGGCGCTGGACCCAAAGTCCACTACGAGCAGTACTTC